Presented here are 7 T cell receptor beta chains from one specimen sequenced in a study of post-analysis software for immune sequencing data. Findings of the study overall: TRBV segments more frequent in patients than in controls numbered several and included TRBV5-6, TRBV5-1 and TRBV20-1.

No antigen has been assigned to these receptors. The TCR beta cDNA libraries contained unique molecular identifiers. One entry per CDR3 protein results from TCRdb running MiXCR on the PCR reads. The sample holds about 820,000 distinct CDR3 sequences; 53% are singletons and the top ten take roughly 4.4%. The sample consisted of blood. The source of these receptors is a girl aged 5-17 years with multiple sclerosis.

The rearrangement links TRBV9 to TRBJ1-2; D is undetermined. Trimming shortened V by 0 bases and J by 8 bases, and 8 bases separated the two germline ends. Germline CDR1 and CDR2: SGDLS and YYNGEE. This CDR3 has 12 amino acids. The CDR3 coding sequence is TGTGCCAGCAGCGTAGGGGTTCGGGGCTACACCTTC. Encoded protein: CASSVGVRGYTF.

The chain uses TRBV10-3 and TRBJ2-3, with 9 bases fitting TRBD2. Germline V CDR1 and CDR2: ENHRY, SYGVKD. The junction had 6 bases not matched to a gene; V was cut back by 3 bases and J by 2 bases. This CDR3 has 16 amino acids. Here the CDR3 reads CAISDLSGSLTDTQYF. The CDR3 region has the DNA TGTGCCATCAGTGACCTTAGCGGGAGCCTCACAGATACGCAGTATTTT.

The chain carries TRBV9 and TRBJ2-3, with 10 positions matching TRBD2. Germline assignment: CDR1 SGDLS and CDR2 YYNGEE. Trimming at V came to 0 bases and at J to 3 bases, leaving 1 base not matched to a gene. The CDR3 is made up of 15 amino acids. The CDR3 loop reads CASSVELAGTDTQYF. The CDR3 DNA reads TGTGCCAGCAGCGTAGAACTAGCGGGGACAGATACGCAGTATTTT. The whole variable domain, filled in from reference TRBV9 and TRBJ2-3, reads DSGVTQTPKHLITATGQRVTLRCSPRSGDLSVYWYQQSLDQGLQFLIQYYNGEERAKGNILERFSAQQFPDLHSELNLSSLELGDSALYFCASSVELAGTDTQYFGPGTRLTVL.

The chain uses TRBV9 and TRBJ2-1; 9 bases line up with TRBD2. This CDR3 comprises 14 residues. The trim removed 3 bases at V and 10 bases at J, leaving 8 bases unmatched. Germline V CDR1 and CDR2: SGDLS, YYNGEE. The CDR3 region is CASSAGTSHPEQFF. The DNA of the CDR3 is TGTGCCAGCAGCGCGGGGACTAGCCATCCAGAGCAGTTCTTC.

This clonotype has a handful of counts. The chain couples TRBV9 to TRBJ2-5; possible D gene TRBD2, 6 bases. V lost 0 bases and J 2 bases, leaving 14 bases between the germline ends. Germline CDR1 and CDR2: SGDLS and YYNGEE. The CDR3 is 16 residues long. The CDR3 coding sequence is TGTGCCAGCAGCGTAGCTGTACTAGCAACTCAAGAGACCCAGTACTTC. Encoded protein: CASSVAVLATQETQYF.

A few counts support this clonotype. The CDR3 region has the DNA TGTGCCAGCAGCTTAGTTCTCGGCGGGAGGGCCCCCGGGGCCAACGTCCTGACTTTC. Protein: CASSLVLGGRAPGANVLTF. V usage is TRBV7-9 and J usage is TRBJ2-6; 9 nucleotides align to TRBD2. J lost 4 bases, V lost 1 base, and 11 bases had no gene match. Germline CDR1 SEHNR, CDR2 FQNEAQ (reference sequence). The CDR3 sequence is 19 residues long. The whole variable domain, remainder taken from reference TRBV7-9 and TRBJ2-6, is DTGVSQNPRHKITKRGQNVTFRCDPISEHNRLYWYRQTLGQGPEFLTYFQNEAQLEKSRLLSDRFSAERPKGSFSTLEIQRTEQGDSAMYLCASSLVLGGRAPGANVLTFGAGSRLTVL.

The chain joins TRBV3-1 to TRBJ2-1, with D perhaps matching TRBD2 (5 bases). The CDR3 is 14 amino acids. Germline assignment: CDR1 LGHDT and CDR2 YNNKEL (reference sequence). The V gene lost 2 bases and the J gene lost 6 bases, with 11 bases spanning the gap. CDR3 in DNA: TGTGCCAGCAGCCAAAGTGAGGGCCTCAATGAGCAGTTCTTC. This codes for CASSQSEGLNEQFF.